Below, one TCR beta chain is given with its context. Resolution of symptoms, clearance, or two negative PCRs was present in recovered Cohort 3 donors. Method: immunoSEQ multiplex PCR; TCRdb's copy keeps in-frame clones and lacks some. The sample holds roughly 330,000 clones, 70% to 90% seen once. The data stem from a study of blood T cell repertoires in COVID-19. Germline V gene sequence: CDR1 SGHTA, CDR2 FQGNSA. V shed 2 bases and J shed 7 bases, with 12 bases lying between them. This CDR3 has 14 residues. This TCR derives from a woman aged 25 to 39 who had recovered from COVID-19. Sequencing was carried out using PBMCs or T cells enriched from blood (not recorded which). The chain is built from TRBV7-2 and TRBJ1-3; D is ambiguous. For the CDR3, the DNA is TGTGCCAGCAGCTTACCGGGAGAAGGGAACACCATATATTTT. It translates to CASSLPGEGNTIYF.